A single sample gave rise to the 18 T cell receptor beta chains below, sequenced in a study of beta chain features in type 1 diabetes (dated by TCRdb to the late 2010s). General findings and caveats noted by the study authors: Type 1 diabetes patients showed a moderate but significant shortening of TCRB CDR3 length in all four CD4+ subsets.

These TCRs are of unknown antigen specificity. Library preparation was by the immunoSEQ multiplex PCR assay. The entire amount of isolated RNA was reverse transcribed using the High Capacity cDNA Reverse Transcription Kit, so the sequenced TCRB transcripts were expressed ones. Not all clones reach the TCRdb copy of this immuneACCESS table, which keeps in-frame sequences only. Checked studies attribute under half of the gap to unresolved V genes and leave the rest unexplained. Across this sample there are 45,000 to 60,000 clones, with approximately 43% seen only once. The ten largest account for around 0.13% of the sample. Sequencing was done on a sample of stem cell memory CD4+ T cells from blood. Interpreted using the paper, the cell subset or site label stands for: stem cell-like memory CD4+ T cells. Source of these receptors: a young man with type 1 diabetes.

This clone was counted a few times. The rearrangement joins TRBV7-2 to TRBJ1-5; tentative D call: TRBD1 (5 bases). Trimming took off 4 bases at V and 3 bases at J, with 16 bases between the two ends. Per germline, CDR1 SGHTA and CDR2 FQGNSA. This CDR3 contains 16 residues. CDR3 DNA: TGTGCCAGCAGCTCCCAGGGAGGTAATTCCAATCAGCCCCAGCATTTT. Amino acids: CASSSQGGNSNQPQHF. Filled out from reference TRBV7-2 and TRBJ1-5, the complete variable domain reads GAGVSQSPSNKVTEKGKDVELRCDPISGHTALYWYRQSLGQGLEFLIYFQGNSAPDKSGLPSDRFSAERTGGSVSTLTIQRTQQEDSAVYLCASSSQGGNSNQPQHFGDGTRLSIL.

This chain links TRBV28 with TRBJ1-2; no clear D gene. Germline lookup yields CDR1 MDHEN and CDR2 SYDVKM. The CDR3 sequence is 15 residues long. V was pared by 2 bases and J by 4 bases, with 14 bases between. Here the CDR3 reads CASSLRTTLFYGYTF. CDR3 DNA: TGTGCCAGCAGTTTACGGACTACACTTTTCTATGGCTACACCTTC.

V usage is TRBV27 and J usage is TRBJ2-6; TRBD1 agrees at 10 bases. The germline V gene encodes CDR1 MNHEY and CDR2 SMNVEV (reference sequence). The CDR3 is 20 residues long. The V segment lost 1 base and the J segment 0 bases; nucleotides outside the gene matches: 9. CDR3 protein: CASSLFSWDRGNSGANVLTF. CDR3 nucleotides: TGTGCCAGCAGTTTATTTTCGTGGGACAGGGGTAACTCTGGGGCCAACGTCCTGACTTTC.

The chain joins TRBV4-2 to TRBJ2-1; 15 bases agree with TRBD2. The CDR3 extends over 16 amino acids. Per the germline V gene, CDR1 is LGHNA and CDR2 is YNFKEQ. The V segment lost 1 base and the J segment 10 bases; nucleotides outside the gene matches: 5. CDR3 bases: TGTGCCAGCAGCCAAGGGGGGACTAGCGGGAGGAGGGAGCAGTTCTTC. Its protein is CASSQGGTSGRREQFF.

V usage is TRBV29-1 and J usage is TRBJ1-5; 7 bases are a match to TRBD1. Per the germline V gene, CDR1 is SQVTM and CDR2 is ANQGSEA. CDR3 length equals 13 residues. V dropped 5 bases and J dropped 5; count of bases not matched to a gene: 6. CDR3 loop: CSVLQGRDQPQHF. The DNA of the CDR3 is TGCAGCGTTCTACAGGGGAGAGATCAGCCCCAGCATTTT.

The chain is built from TRBV5-1 and TRBJ2-7, with D maybe TRBD2 (5 bases). V lost 1 base and J 5 bases, leaving 13 bases between the germline ends. CDR1 and CDR2 from the germline V gene are SGHRS and YFSETQ. The CDR3 loop spans 14 amino acids. CDR3 in amino acids: CASSLTALRDEQYF. The CDR3 DNA is TGCGCCAGCAGCTTGACAGCCCTGAGGGACGAGCAGTACTTC. Full variable domain (remainder filled in from reference TRBV5-1 and TRBJ2-7): KAGVTQTPRYLIKTRGQQVTLSCSPISGHRSVSWYQQTPGQGLQFLFEYFSETQRNKGNFPGRFSGRQFSNSRSEMNVSTLELGDSALYLCASSLTALRDEQYFGPGTRLTVT.

This sequence joins TRBV28 and TRBJ2-2, with D possibly TRBD2 on 6 matching bases. Germline CDR1 and CDR2: MDHEN and SYDVKM. This CDR3 spans 15 amino acids. V was cut by 4 bases and J by 5 bases, with 14 bases left in between. This CDR3 is CASSYGGLGTGELFF. In nucleotides, the CDR3 is TGTGCCAGCAGTTACGGGGGATTAGGGACCGGGGAGCTGTTTTTT.

The V gene is TRBV5-1, the J gene TRBJ2-2, with a weak D call TRBD1 (5 bases). Trimming shortened V by 0 bases and J by 2 bases, and 5 bases separated the two germline ends. The CDR3 length is 14 residues. Germline V gives CDR1 SGHRS, CDR2 YFSETQ. The CDR3 here is CASSLGTNTGELFF. DNA for the CDR3: TGCGCCAGCAGCTTGGGGACAAACACCGGGGAGCTGTTTTTT.

This clone was observed a few times. V and J are TRBV7-2 and TRBJ2-7, with 12 bases matching TRBD2. Germline V lookup: CDR1 SGHTA, CDR2 FQGNSA. CDR3 length equals 15 residues. Losses at the gene ends were 6 bases for V and 3 bases for J; bases not matched to a gene: 6. CDR3 coding DNA: TGTGCCAGCAGATCGACTAGCGGGGGACACTACGAGCAGTACTTC. It encodes CASRSTSGGHYEQYF.

CDR3 nucleotide sequence: TGTGCCAGCAGTTTTACAGGAAGGGTGGATTCCGAGCAGTACTTC. Protein sequence: CASSFTGRVDSEQYF. The chain links TRBV6-5 to TRBJ2-7; D is possibly TRBD1 (5 bases). The germline V gene has CDR1 MNHEY and CDR2 SVGAGI. The CDR3 runs to 15 residues. The V and J ends lost 4 bases and 6 bases respectively, with 19 bases between them.

The V gene is TRBV4-3, the J gene TRBJ2-5; 11 nucleotides match TRBD2. The better agreement between TRBJ2-7 and the DNA end casts doubt on the J call. Germline V gene lookup returns CDR1 LGHNA and CDR2 YSLEER. This CDR3 is 15 amino acids long. The CDR3 DNA reads as TGCGCCAGCAGCCAAGGACTAGCGGGATTCTACGAGCAGTACTTC. This encodes CASSQGLAGFYEQYF.

This clone has only a few counts. This chain links TRBV28 with TRBJ1-5, with D perhaps matching TRBD1 (5 bases). Germline V gene sequence: CDR1 MDHEN, CDR2 SYDVKM. Trimming took off 8 bases at V and 7 bases at J, with 18 bases between the two ends. The CDR3 is 14 amino acids. DNA for the CDR3: TGTGCCAGCCGCCTACGTATAGGGGTCCAGCCCCAGCATTTT. Translated, it gives CASRLRIGVQPQHF.

V and J are TRBV5-5 and TRBJ2-5, with 7 bases fitting TRBD2. J lost 5 bases, V lost 3 bases, and 7 bases had no gene match. The CDR3 covers 14 residues. Germline V gene data show CDR1 as SGHKS and CDR2 as YYEKEE (reference sequence). CDR3 sequence reads: CASSWGGSGETQYF. The CDR3 nucleotides read TGTGCCAGCAGCTGGGGGGGGAGTGGGGAGACCCAGTACTTC. Full variable domain (missing parts from reference TRBV5-5 and TRBJ2-5): DAGVTQSPTHLIKTRGQQVTLRCSPISGHKSVSWYQQVLGQGPQFIFQYYEKEERGRGNFPDRFSARQFPNYSSELNVNALLLGDSALYLCASSWGGSGETQYFGPGTRLLVL.

V is TRBV11-2 and J is TRBJ2-1; 8 positions match TRBD2. This CDR3 is 15 amino acids long. J gave up 7 bases and V 5 bases, and 10 bases lay outside the gene matches. CDR1 SGHAT and CDR2 FQNNGV come from the germline V gene. CDR3 sequence reads: CASSPGGTRGNEQFF. The CDR3 DNA reads TGTGCCAGCAGCCCCGGAGGGACTAGAGGGAATGAGCAGTTCTTC. The full variable domain, rest sourced from reference TRBV11-2 and TRBJ2-1, is EAGVAQSPRYKIIEKRQSVAFWCNPISGHATLYWYQQILGQGPKLLIQFQNNGVVDDSQLPKDRFSAERLKGVDSTLKIQPAKLEDSAVYLCASSPGGTRGNEQFFGPGTRLTVL.

A remark on this clone: The junction does not match germline at one end; this may be a read error. The rearrangement uses TRBV5-5 and TRBJ2-3, with TRBD2 identical over 9 bases. There are 16 residues in the CDR3. Germline assignment: CDR1 SGHKS and CDR2 YYEKEE (reference sequence). This CDR3 is CASGFLAGNAGDTQYF. The CDR3 nucleotides read TGTGCCAGCGGCTTTCTAGCGGGAAACGCCGGCGATACGCAGTATTTT. The full variable domain, with the rest looked up from reference TRBV5-5 and TRBJ2-3, is DAGVTQSPTHLIKTRGQQVTLRCSPISGHKSVSWYQQVLGQGPQFIFQYYEKEERGRGNFPDRFSARQFPNYSSELNVNALLLGDSALYLCASGFLAGNAGDTQYFGPGTRLTVL.

The rearrangement uses TRBV2 and TRBJ1-2; no definite D call. Deletions cut 7 bases from V and 8 bases from J, with 17 bases between. The CDR3 is 13 amino acids. Germline V gives CDR1 SNHLY, CDR2 FYNNEI. This chain's CDR3 is CASTLGYVRGYTF. In nucleotides, the CDR3 is TGTGCCAGCACCCTGGGCTATGTTAGGGGCTACACCTTC.

The J gene is TRBJ1-1, the V gene TRBV27; TRBD1 agrees at 7 bases. Per the germline V gene, CDR1 is MNHEY and CDR2 is SMNVEV (reference sequence). The CDR3 extends over 15 amino acids. The trim removed 6 bases at V and 0 bases at J, leaving 7 bases unmatched. The CDR3 DNA sequence: TGTGCCAGCAGATACGGGGACAGAGTGAACACTGAAGCTTTCTTT. The encoded protein is CASRYGDRVNTEAFF.

This rearrangement joins TRBV18 to TRBJ1-2; D is ambiguous. The CDR3 is 15 residues long. Germline CDR1 and CDR2: KGHSH and LQKENI. V was shortened by 0 bases and J by 6 bases, with 14 bases between the two germline ends. CDR3 nucleotide sequence: TGTGCCAGCTCACCACCTAACGGACTTGTCGATGGCTACACCTTC. This translates into CASSPPNGLVDGYTF.